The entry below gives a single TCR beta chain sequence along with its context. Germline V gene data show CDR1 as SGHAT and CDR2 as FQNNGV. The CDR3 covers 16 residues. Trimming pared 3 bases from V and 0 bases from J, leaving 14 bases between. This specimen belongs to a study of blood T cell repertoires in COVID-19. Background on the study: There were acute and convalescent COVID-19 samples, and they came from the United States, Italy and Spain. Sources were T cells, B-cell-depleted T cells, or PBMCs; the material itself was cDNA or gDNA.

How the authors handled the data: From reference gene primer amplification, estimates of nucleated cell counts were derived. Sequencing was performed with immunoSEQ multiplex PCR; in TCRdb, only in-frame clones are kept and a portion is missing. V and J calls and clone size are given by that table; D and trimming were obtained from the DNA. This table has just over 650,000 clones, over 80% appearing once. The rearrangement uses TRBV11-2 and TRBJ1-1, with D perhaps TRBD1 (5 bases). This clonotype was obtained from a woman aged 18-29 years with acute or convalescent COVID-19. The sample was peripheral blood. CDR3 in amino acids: CASSFWVRVMNTEAFF. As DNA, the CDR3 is TGTGCCAGCAGCTTTTGGGTCAGGGTTATGAACACTGAAGCTTTCTTT.